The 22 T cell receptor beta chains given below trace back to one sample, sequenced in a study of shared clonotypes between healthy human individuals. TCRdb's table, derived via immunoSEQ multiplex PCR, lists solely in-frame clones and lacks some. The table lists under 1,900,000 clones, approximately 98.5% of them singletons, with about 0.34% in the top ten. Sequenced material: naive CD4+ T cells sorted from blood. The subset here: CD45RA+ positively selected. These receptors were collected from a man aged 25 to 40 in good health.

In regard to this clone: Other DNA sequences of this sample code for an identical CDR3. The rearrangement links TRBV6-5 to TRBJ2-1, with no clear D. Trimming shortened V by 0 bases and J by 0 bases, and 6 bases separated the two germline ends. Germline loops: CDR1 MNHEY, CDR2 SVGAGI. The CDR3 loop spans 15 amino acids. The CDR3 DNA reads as TGTGCCAGCAGTTACTCGGTAGGCTCCTACAATGAGCAGTTCTTC. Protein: CASSYSVGSYNEQFF.

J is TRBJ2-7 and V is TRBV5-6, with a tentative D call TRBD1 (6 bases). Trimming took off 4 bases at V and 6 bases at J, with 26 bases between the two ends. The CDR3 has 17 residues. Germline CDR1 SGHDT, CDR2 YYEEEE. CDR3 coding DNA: TGTGCCAGCAGCAATACAGGGATGGGGATGGACCTACCCGAGCAGTACTTC. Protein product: CASSNTGMGMDLPEQYF.

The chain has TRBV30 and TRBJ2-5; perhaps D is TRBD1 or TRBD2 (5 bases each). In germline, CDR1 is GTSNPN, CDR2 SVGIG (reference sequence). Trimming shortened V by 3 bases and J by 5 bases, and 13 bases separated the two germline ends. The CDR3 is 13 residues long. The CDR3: CAWSSGWEETQYF. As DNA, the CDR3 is TGTGCCTGGAGCTCAGGGTGGGAGGAGACCCAGTACTTC.

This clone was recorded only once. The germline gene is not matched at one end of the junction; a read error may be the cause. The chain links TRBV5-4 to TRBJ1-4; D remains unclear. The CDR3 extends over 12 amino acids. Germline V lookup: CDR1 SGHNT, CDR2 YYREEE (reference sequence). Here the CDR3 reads CASSAPNEKLFF. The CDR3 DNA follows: TGTGCTAGCAGCGCTCCTAATGAAAAACTGTTTTTT. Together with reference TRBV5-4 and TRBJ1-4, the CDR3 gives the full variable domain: ETGVTQSPTHLIKTRGQQVTLRCSSQSGHNTVSWYQQALGQGPQFIFQYYREEENGRGNFPPRFSGLQFPNYSSELNVNALELDDSALYLCASSAPNEKLFFGSGTQLSVL.

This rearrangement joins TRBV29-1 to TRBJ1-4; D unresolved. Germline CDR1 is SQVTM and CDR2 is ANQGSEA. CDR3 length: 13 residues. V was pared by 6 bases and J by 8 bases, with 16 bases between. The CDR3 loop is CSVEDQLGEKLFF. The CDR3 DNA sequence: TGCAGCGTCGAGGACCAACTGGGGGAAAAACTGTTTTTT. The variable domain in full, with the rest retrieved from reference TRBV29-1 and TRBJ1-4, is SAVISQKPSRDICQRGTSLTIQCQVDSQVTMMFWYRQQPGQSLTLIATANQGSEATYESGFVIDKFPISRPNLTFSTLTVSNMSPEDSSIYLCSVEDQLGEKLFFGSGTQLSVL.

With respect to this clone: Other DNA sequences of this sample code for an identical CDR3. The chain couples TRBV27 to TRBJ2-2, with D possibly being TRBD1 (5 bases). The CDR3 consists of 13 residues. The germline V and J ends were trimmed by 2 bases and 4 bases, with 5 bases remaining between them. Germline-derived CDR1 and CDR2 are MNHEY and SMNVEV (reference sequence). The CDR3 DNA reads TGTGCCAGCAGTTTAAGGGGCACCGGGGAGCTGTTTTTT. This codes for CASSLRGTGELFF.

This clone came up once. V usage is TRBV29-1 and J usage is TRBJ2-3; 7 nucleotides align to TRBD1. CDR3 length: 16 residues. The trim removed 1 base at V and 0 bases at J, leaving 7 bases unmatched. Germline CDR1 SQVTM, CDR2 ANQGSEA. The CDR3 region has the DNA TGCAGCGTTGAAGGGGTACAGGGGCTAAGCACAGATACGCAGTATTTT. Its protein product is CSVEGVQGLSTDTQYF.

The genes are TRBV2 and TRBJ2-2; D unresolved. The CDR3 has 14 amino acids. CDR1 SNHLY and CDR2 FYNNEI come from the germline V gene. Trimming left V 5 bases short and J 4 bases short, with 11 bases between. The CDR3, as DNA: TGTGCCAGCAGTCCCCTTATCTTCACCGGGGAGCTGTTTTTT. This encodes CASSPLIFTGELFF.

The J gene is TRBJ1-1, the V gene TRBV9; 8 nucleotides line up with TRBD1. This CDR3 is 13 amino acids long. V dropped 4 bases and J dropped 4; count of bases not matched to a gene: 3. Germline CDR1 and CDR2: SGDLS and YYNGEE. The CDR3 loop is CASSKQGGTEAFF. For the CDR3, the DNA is TGTGCCAGCAGCAAACAGGGGGGCACTGAAGCTTTCTTT.

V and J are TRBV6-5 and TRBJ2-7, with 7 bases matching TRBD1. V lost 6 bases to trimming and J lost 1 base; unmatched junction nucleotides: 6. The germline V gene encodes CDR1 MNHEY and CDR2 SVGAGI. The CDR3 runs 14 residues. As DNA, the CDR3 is TGTGCCAGCAGACTAACAGGGGCGTCCTACGAGCAGTACTTC. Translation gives CASRLTGASYEQYF.

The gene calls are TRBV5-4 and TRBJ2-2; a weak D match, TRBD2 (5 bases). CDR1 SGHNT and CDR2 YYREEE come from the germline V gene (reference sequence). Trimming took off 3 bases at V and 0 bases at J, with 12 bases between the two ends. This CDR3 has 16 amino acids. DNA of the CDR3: TGTGCCAGCAGCTCGGCTCGAGGGTCGAACACCGGGGAGCTGTTTTTT. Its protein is CASSSARGSNTGELFF. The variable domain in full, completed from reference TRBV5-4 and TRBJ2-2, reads ETGVTQSPTHLIKTRGQQVTLRCSSQSGHNTVSWYQQALGQGPQFIFQYYREEENGRGNFPPRFSGLQFPNYSSELNVNALELDDSALYLCASSSARGSNTGELFFGEGSRLTVL.

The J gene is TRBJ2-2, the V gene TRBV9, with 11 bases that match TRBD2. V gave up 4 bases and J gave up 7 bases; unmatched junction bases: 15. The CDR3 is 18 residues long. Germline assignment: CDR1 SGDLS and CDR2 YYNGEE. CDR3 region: CASSNGASGRHPDGELFF. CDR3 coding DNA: TGTGCCAGCAGCAACGGGGCTAGCGGGAGGCACCCAGACGGGGAGCTGTTTTTT.

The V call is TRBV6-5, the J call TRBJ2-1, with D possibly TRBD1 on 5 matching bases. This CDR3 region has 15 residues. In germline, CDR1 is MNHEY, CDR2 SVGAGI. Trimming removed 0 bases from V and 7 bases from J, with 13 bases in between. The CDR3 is CASSYSWQGSNEQFF. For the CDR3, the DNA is TGTGCCAGCAGTTACTCCTGGCAGGGCTCGAATGAGCAGTTCTTC.

CDR3 sequence reads: CASSQERGTGKSTDTQYF. In DNA form, the CDR3 reads TGCGCCAGCAGCCAAGAACGGGGGACAGGGAAGAGCACAGATACGCAGTATTTT. V gene TRBV4-1 combines with J gene TRBJ2-3, with 9 nucleotides matching TRBD1. CDR1 MGHRA and CDR2 YSYEKL come from the germline V gene. The CDR3 is 18 residues long. With V trimmed by 0 bases and J by 0 bases, 7 bases remained unmatched.

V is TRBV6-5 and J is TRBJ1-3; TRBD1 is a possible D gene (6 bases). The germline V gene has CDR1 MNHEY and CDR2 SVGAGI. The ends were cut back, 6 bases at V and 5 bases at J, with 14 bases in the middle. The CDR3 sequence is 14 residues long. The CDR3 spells CASRLQGDRNTIYF. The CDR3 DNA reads TGTGCCAGCAGGTTACAGGGCGATCGAAACACCATATATTTT.

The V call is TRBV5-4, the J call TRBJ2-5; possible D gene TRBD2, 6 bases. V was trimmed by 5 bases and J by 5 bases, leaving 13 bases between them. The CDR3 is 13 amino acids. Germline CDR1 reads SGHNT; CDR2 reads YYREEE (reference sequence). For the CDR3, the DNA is TGTGCCAGCAGTGGGAGTGGGGGGGAGACCCAGTACTTC. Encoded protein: CASSGSGGETQYF.

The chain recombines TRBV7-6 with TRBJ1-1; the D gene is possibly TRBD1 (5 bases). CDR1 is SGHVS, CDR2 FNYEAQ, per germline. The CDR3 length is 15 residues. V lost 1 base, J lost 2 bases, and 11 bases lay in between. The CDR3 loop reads CASSLVPGINTEAFF. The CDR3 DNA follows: TGTGCCAGCAGCTTAGTTCCAGGGATAAACACTGAAGCTTTCTTT.

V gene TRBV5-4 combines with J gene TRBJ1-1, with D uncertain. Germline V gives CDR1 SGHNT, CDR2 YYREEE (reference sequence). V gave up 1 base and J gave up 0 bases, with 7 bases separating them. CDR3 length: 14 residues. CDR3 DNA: TGTGCCAGCAGCTTGACAGATATGAACACTGAAGCTTTCTTT. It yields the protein CASSLTDMNTEAFF.

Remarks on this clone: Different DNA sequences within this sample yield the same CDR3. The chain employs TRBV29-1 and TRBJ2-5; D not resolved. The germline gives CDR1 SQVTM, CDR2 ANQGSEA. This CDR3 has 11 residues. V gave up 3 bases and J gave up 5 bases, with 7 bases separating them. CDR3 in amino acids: CSVERQETQYF. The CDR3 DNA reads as TGCAGCGTTGAGAGGCAGGAGACCCAGTACTTC.

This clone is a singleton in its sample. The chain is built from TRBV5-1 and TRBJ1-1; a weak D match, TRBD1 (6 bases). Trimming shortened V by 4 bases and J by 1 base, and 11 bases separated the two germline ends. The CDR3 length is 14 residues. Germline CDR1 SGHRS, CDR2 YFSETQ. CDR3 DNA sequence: TGCGCCAGCAGCCGGACAGTACAGAACACTGAAGCTTTCTTT. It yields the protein CASSRTVQNTEAFF. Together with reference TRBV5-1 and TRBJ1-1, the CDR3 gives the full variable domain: KAGVTQTPRYLIKTRGQQVTLSCSPISGHRSVSWYQQTPGQGLQFLFEYFSETQRNKGNFPGRFSGRQFSNSRSEMNVSTLELGDSALYLCASSRTVQNTEAFFGQGTRLTVV.

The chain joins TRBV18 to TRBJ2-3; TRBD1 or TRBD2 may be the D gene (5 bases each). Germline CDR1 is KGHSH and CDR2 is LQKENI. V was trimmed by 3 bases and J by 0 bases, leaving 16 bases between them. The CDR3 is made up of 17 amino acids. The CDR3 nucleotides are TGTGCCAGCTCACCTTCGAGGGGTATAAGCAGCACAGATACGCAGTATTTT. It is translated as CASSPSRGISSTDTQYF. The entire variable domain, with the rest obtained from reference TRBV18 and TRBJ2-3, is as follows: NAGVMQNPRHLVRRRGQEARLRCSPMKGHSHVYWYRQLPEEGLKFMVYLQKENIIDESGMPKERFSAEFPKEGPSILRIQQVVRGDSAAYFCASSPSRGISSTDTQYFGPGTRLTVL.

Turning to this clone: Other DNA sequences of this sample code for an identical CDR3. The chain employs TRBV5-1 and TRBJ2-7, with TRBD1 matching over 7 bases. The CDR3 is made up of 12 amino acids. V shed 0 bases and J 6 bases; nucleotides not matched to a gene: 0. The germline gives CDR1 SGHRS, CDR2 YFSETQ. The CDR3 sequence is CASSLGQGEQYF. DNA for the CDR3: TGCGCCAGCAGCTTGGGACAGGGCGAGCAGTACTTC.